This T cell receptor beta chain appears in the sequencing data of a study of patients and donors after allogeneic stem cell transplantation. From the RT-PCR reads, TCRdb called clonotypes with MiXCR, one entry per CDR3 protein. The table has roughly 180,000 distinct CDR3 sequences, roughly 40% seen once; the top ten hold approximately 32%. V shed 1 base and J 9 bases; nucleotides not matched to a gene: 8. Germline CDR1 is SGHTA and CDR2 is FQGNSA. The CDR3 consists of 16 residues. This clonotype was obtained from a human donor who was either an allogeneic HSCT recipient or a stem cell or donor lymphocyte infusion donor (not recorded which). It is not recorded whose cells these are; they may come from a transplant donor. The chain links TRBV7-2 to TRBJ2-1, with 11 bases matching TRBD2. The sequencing sample was made of blood, either unsorted or a sorted T cell fraction (not recorded which). CDR3 protein: CASSLGASGRLGEQFF. CDR3 in DNA: TGTGCCAGCAGCTTAGGGGCTAGCGGGAGGTTAGGTGAGCAGTTCTTC.